The source of this TCR beta chain is a study of blood T cells in healthy people across ages (dated by TCRdb to the mid-2010s). Background for the entire study: In model experiments, template switching captured roughly one uniquely barcoded TCR beta cDNA molecule for every two T cells. Four age groups were formed from the donors: young (average around 15 years), middle-aged (around 37), aged (around 62) and long-lived (more than 75). To avoid experimental bias, donors of different ages were randomly spread across the sequencing lanes. Using deep sequencing normalized with unique cDNA molecular identifiers, the study measured how TCR beta repertoire diversity changes with age. The study analyzed two additional independent replicas of 1 million unique cDNA reads from the same blood draw for two donors, one aged 18 to 29 and one aged 80 or older.

Study-level results and caveats: The percentage of naive T cells measured by flow cytometry correlated strongly with observed TCR beta diversity. As age increased, observed TCR beta diversity per million T cells dropped in a roughly linear way, and a significant reduction was already evident by age 40. Donor CMV infection status was unknown, potentially confounding age-related changes in expanded clonotypes. Estimates of total diversity based on one million sequenced T cells were considered lower bounds and underestimates. Bulk unsorted PBMC profiling prevented conclusive comparison of naive and antigen-experienced compartments. The long-lived group showed more naive CD4+ T cells, fewer expanded clones and increased TCR diversity than the aged group, suggesting age selection.

As regards this clonotype: The antigen it recognizes is unknown. No base quality information exists; no much larger clone differs at one position.

The donors were roughly 39 Caucasian individuals from Russia, aged roughly 6 to 100 years, who were systemically healthy. Roughly 10 milliliters of peripheral blood were collected from each donor into EDTA-treated Vacutainer tubes. Ficoll-Paque density-gradient centrifugation was used to isolate PBMCs, with at least 7 million per sample. Trizol reagent was used to extract total RNA from PBMCs, with at least 6 micrograms per sample. For every donor, an aliquot of PBMCs went through flow cytometry to measure the percentages of naive CD45RAhigh/CD27high T cells. The library was prepared using 5' RACE. The instrument given in TCRdb is Illumina HiSeq 2500. A second PCR of about 7 to 12 cycles was run with a J-beta primer mix and a sample-barcoded 5' primer. A unique molecular identifier was introduced onto each TCR beta cDNA molecule by a template-switch 5' adaptor carrying 12 random nucleotides. Each sample yielded at least 3 million CDR3-containing paired-end reads. All of the RNA was converted into first-strand cDNA using the Mint cDNA synthesis kit, with a TRBC-specific oligonucleotide serving as the primer. After uracil-DNA glycosylase treatment, a first 18-cycle PCR used universal primers M1SS and BC2_uni_R on all cDNA. The authors' pipeline ran thus. For normalization, 1 million high-quality reads were randomly selected from each sample, with every read carrying a distinct molecular identifier. Reads with shared molecular identifiers were discarded instead of being binned into consensus sequences. MiTCR, with a Q25 quality threshold and the strictest error-elimination algorithm, was used for CDR3 identification, clonotype clustering and error correction. A nonparametric unseen species model with Euler transformation was used to estimate lower-bound total TCR beta diversity. TCRdb redid the processing of the public reads, applying fastp at Q25 and MiXCR, and retained in-frame beta chains. Entries are consolidated by CDR3 protein sequence, retaining the most common genes and DNA. The V and J calls and clone size come from TCRdb's table, not from the authors' own analysis. Across this sample there are about 640,000 distinct CDR3 sequences, with under 65% seen only once. Clones ranked in the top ten supply about two fifths of the sample.

V is clipped by 2 bases and J by 7 bases, and the sequence between their germline boundaries is 14 bases long. From cysteine to phenylalanine, the CDR3 is 13 amino acids long. The kept DNA is CDR3 alone, 39 bases in frame from the first base. Reading the germline V gene (reference sequence) gives CDR1 DFQATT and CDR2 SNEGSKA. The rearrangement joined TRBV20-1 to TRBJ1-2; perhaps TRBD1 is the D gene, with 5 bases matching. Input material: blood. This sequence originates from a man in his sixties in good health. The CDR3 region has the sequence CSARSTAAGGYTF. The bases read TGCAGTGCTAGATCGACAGCTGCGGGTGGCTACACCTTC.